This T cell receptor beta chain was obtained from a study of beta chain features in type 1 diabetes. The authors reverse transcribed all of the isolated RNA, so sequencing captured expressed TCRB transcripts. The protocol was immunoSEQ multiplex PCR, while the TCRdb copy is restricted to in-frame clones and leaves out a portion. The table lists roughly 370,000 clones, approximately 13% of them singletons. Germline assignment: CDR1 SGHRS and CDR2 YFSETQ. V shed 0 bases and J shed 1 base, with 10 bases lying between them. The CDR3 has 15 residues. V gene TRBV5-1 combines with J gene TRBJ1-1, with a weak D call TRBD1 (5 bases). Source material: naive CD4+ T cells from blood. The receptor comes from a man between 25 and 39 years old in good health. CDR3 protein: CASSLERQSNTEAFF. The CDR3 bases are TGCGCCAGCAGCTTGGAACGACAGTCGAACACTGAAGCTTTCTTT.